Listed below are T cell receptor beta chains from one sample, sequenced in a study of radiotherapy plus CTLA-4 blockade in lung cancer. Using immunoSEQ multiplex PCR, the repertoire was profiled, and TCRdb retains in-frame clones only, with some absent. This sample carries approximately 100,000 clones, roughly four fifths of them seen once, and the ten largest clones take around 3.6%. Sequenced here: peripheral blood, sampled from a patient treated with radiotherapy plus ipilimumab. Source of these receptors: a human donor with non-small cell lung cancer who had a partial response to radiotherapy plus ipilimumab. The CDR3 runs from the conserved cysteine through the conserved F or W.

TRBJ2-7,TRBV4-2,CASSQDLTSGPYEQYF
TRBJ1-4,TRBV2,CASSESGVRGEKLFF
TRBJ2-1,TRBV5-8,CASSSAGRSYNEQFF
TRBJ2-7,TRBV19,CASSIKGLAAEQYF
TRBJ2-1,TRBV27,CASSDRVSYNEQFF
TRBJ2-7,TRBV27,CASSGAPGRQYF
TRBJ2-3,TRBV2,CASKTEAGFGGWSTDTQYF
TRBJ2-5,TRBV5-6,CASSLIRDRGRETQYF
TRBJ1-2,TRBV28,CASSLSGAGYGYTF
TRBJ2-7,TRBV6-5,CASSYRGYEQYF
TRBJ2-6,TRBV25-1,CASSDHGQGPGANVLTF
TRBJ1-3,TRBV5-1,CASSPNGQGLNTIYF